The sequence of this TCR beta chain was determined in a study of cytomegalovirus exposure and HLA in healthy donors (dated by TCRdb to about 2017). With regard to the full study: According to an earlier analysis of a few hundred of the donors, 200 million or so T cells yielded roughly 100 million unique TCR beta sequences and less than 300 Gb of sequence data. On average, over 200,000 unique TCR beta nucleotide sequences were sequenced per donor among some 420 genotyped donors of the cohort, with roughly 18% of those sequences being non-productive. The T cell repertoires of 700 or so subjects were profiled by immunosequencing and related to cytomegalovirus serostatus. In addition to the first cohort of around 670 subjects, a separate validation cohort of 130 or so different subjects was used. The study aimed to test whether cataloging public T cell receptors could reveal signatures of past pathogen exposure. An earlier analysis of roughly 600 of the donors used high-throughput TCR beta sequencing to judge whether each TCR beta V gene segment behaved as functional or pseudogenic. The genetic ancestry cluster associated with self-reported Caucasian donors included approximately 85% of the 300 to 400 genotyped donors. Roughly 300 gigabases of sequencing data and around 80 million unique TCR sequences made up an early release that covered fewer than 650 HLA-typed donors. The number of typed donors differed by locus: about 620-640 for A, B, C, DRB1 and DQB1; approximately 520 for DQA1; fewer than 610 for DPA1; and some 430 for DPB1. Genome-wide SNP genotypes for about 55% of the roughly 670 donors were used in a later genetic analysis, which treated that subset as a discovery cohort. HLA typing included class I and class II loci at four-digit resolution. Donor age, sex, ethnicity and CMV serostatus were compiled together with the repertoire data. Every repertoire in the discovery cohort had been generated on one and the same sequencing platform. Because of strong linkage in the cohort, a handful of DR-DQ haplotypes were treated as single units for association and clustering. High-throughput TCR immunosequencing, statistical association of individual TCRs with disease status, and machine learning were combined to predict cytomegalovirus infection status. The later analysis used no new phenotypic data to find candidate immune exposures, relying instead on TCR beta sequences and their occurrence across donors. A later analysis re-examined previously published TCR beta repertoires from more than 650 donors and added high-resolution HLA genotyping to investigate patterns of TCR occurrence. The research as a whole found: A later analysis associated about 16,000 TCR beta sequences with specific HLA alleles at a false discovery rate of 0.05. According to a later analysis, TCR association rates differed among HLA loci, with DRB1 alleles showing the most associated TCRs and HLA-C alleles showing the fewest. An earlier analysis of approximately 530 of the donors showed that most TCR beta V segments appeared in productive rearrangements either about 87% or about 30% of the time, which broadly matched IMGT annotations. Because counts were too low, more than 15 rarely observed V segments, including chromosome 9 orphons, were left out of the earlier analysis of some 640 of the donors. Compared with the approximately 720-donor mean, donors in an Asian-associated ancestry cluster had fewer N-insertions in productive TCRs, according to a later genetic analysis. A later analysis found that HLA-associated TCR beta chains were more clonally expanded and had lower generation probabilities than equally common non-associated chains. Assigning TCR associations to individual alleles was difficult when HLA alleles, especially DR and DQ, strongly co-occurred. A further reported finding was that TCR beta sequences accurately predicted the HLA-A and HLA-B alleles for most subjects in the first cohort. According to a later analysis, most CMV-associated TCR beta chains appeared to be HLA-restricted, and the HLA associations seemed to be driven largely by CMV exposure. The classifier was reported to diagnose cytomegalovirus status with high specificity and sensitivity in both the original and validation cohorts. In a later analysis, several top co-occurrence clusters were reported to appear linked to parvovirus B19, influenza, CMV and Epstein-Barr virus. In this cohort, only TCR beta chains were sequenced, and detectable features were limited by the absence of alpha or paired-chain data. According to the authors, the approach could potentially be generalized to other disease states and immunological phenotypes. For the cohort, immune exposure information was limited to CMV serostatus. Sequencing depth was assumed to be roughly uniform across donors in the presence/absence analyses, though that assumption may not hold. In vitro tests confirmed that a few of the cytomegalovirus-associated TCR beta chains recognize cytomegalovirus antigens. HLA typing was unavailable for some donors at each locus, so association tests used only the typed subset. An association between a missense DCLRE1C variant and V-gene and J-gene trimming of TCR beta chains was found in a later genetic analysis and replicated in an independent cohort. The study listed approximately 150 TCR beta chains as associated with cytomegalovirus. The sequencing pipeline was judged likely to have produced a cluster of highly shared sequence variants as a technical artifact. Across donors, most TCR sequences were observed very rarely, whereas some public TCRs were present in many individuals. Correlated functional status among segregating V segments might reflect linkage disequilibrium, but an unknown experimental factor could not be ruled out.

The cohort was made up of several hundred healthy bone marrow donors. At the time of sampling, all cohort members were nominally healthy, though unrecorded immune exposures were likely present. The donor tested CMV seronegative and was one of the 352 seronegative cohort members. A peripheral blood sample was provided by each donor, and peripheral blood mononuclear cells were used for TCR beta sequencing. Genomic DNA was extracted from the blood cell samples with the Qiagen DNeasy Blood Extraction Kit. A note on this clone: The antigen it binds to is not known. Base qualities are not recorded, but no much larger clone differs from it by a single base.

The receptor library was made with the immunoSEQ multiplex PCR assay. The multiplex PCR relied on a mix of 60 forward primers for TCR Vbeta segments and 13 reverse primers for TCR Jbeta segments. A multiplex PCR assay on genomic DNA amplified the CDR3 region of rearranged TCR beta genes. Amplified TCR beta libraries were sequenced as 87-base-pair reads on the Illumina HiSeq System. Concerning the study's data processing: In a later analysis, tens of millions of unique TCR beta chains were counted across the 500 to 850 repertoires, and about 9.9 million of these chains were shared by at least two donors. Raw reads were error-corrected and collapsed into unique sequences with a nearest-neighbor algorithm that merged closely related sequences to remove PCR and sequencing errors. Alignment of CDR3 sequences to IMGT reference sequences was used to assign V, D and J gene segments. Each retained sequence needed at least a six-nucleotide match to both a V gene segment and a J gene segment. A rearrangement counted as productive if the CDR3 had no stop codons and remained in frame with V and J, and every other rearrangement counted as non-productive. Following IMGT convention, CDR3 was defined as the stretch from the second conserved V-encoded cysteine to the conserved J-encoded phenylalanine. In an earlier analysis of approximately 500 of the donors, sequences lacking an unambiguous match to a single V gene segment were excluded. In an earlier analysis of some 590 of the donors, a V segment was called functional when productive rearrangements were above 56.7%, and segregating when the standard deviation between donors exceeded 5%. A statistical classification framework was built to diagnose cytomegalovirus status from the catalog of TCR beta chain sequences. V and J gene assignment, in a later analysis, came from comparing TCR nucleotide sequences with IMGT/GENE-DB human TR gene sequences. In a later analysis, CDR3 sequences and most-parsimonious VDJ recombination scenarios were assigned using the TCRdist pipeline. In a later analysis, each TCR beta chain was defined by its CDR3 amino acid sequence together with its V-gene family, and reads lacking a unique V-gene family were excluded. In a later analysis, nearly 600 highly shared, low-generation-probability nucleotide sequences were removed to address suspected cross-contamination and a sequencing artifact. In a later analysis, a clonal expansion index was calculated for each public chain from normalized within-repertoire ranks of inferred template counts. A later analysis computed generation probabilities with a VDJ recombination model fitted to out-of-frame rearrangements, and checked the results against IGoR. A later analysis scored TCR-TCR, TCR-HLA and TCR-CMV co-occurrence with hypergeometric tests, applying a repertoire-size bias correction to TCR pairs. A later analysis estimated false discovery rates by permuting HLA or CMV assignments 20 times. In a later analysis, co-occurring TCRs were grouped with DBSCAN, and TCRdist sequence similarity was added when clustering was performed within HLA-allele-positive subsets. Co-occurrence clustering excluded repertoires with fewer than 30,000 or more than 120,000 public chains, plus five with anomalous nucleotide sharing. TCRdb obtained this table from immuneACCESS and retained in-frame rearrangements with V and J assigned. These tables miss some clones; where compared with another copy, unresolved V genes account for less than half of the shortfall, and the remainder is unexplained. That table supplies the V and J calls and clone size; D and trimming were determined from the DNA. In this sample the table shows about 120,000 clones, more than 60% of which occur a single time. 4% to 5% of the sample is taken by the ten largest.

The clonotype comes from a woman aged 40 to 50 in good health and CMV-seronegative. The sequenced sample was PBMCs.

The nucleotides are TGTGCCAGCAGCTCCCCTTACCGGACAGTCTACAATGAGCAGTTCTTC. The translation is CASSSPYRTVYNEQFF. The chain employs TRBV7-2 and TRBJ2-1, with a weak D call of TRBD1 (6 bases match). The CDR3 has 16 amino acids, counting the end cysteine and phenylalanine. Only the CDR3 DNA is retained, 48 bases long and in frame from the first base. Sequences SGHTA (CDR1) and FQGNSA (CDR2) are obtained from the germline V gene. The trim is 4 bases for V and 3 bases for J, with a gap of 16 bases between the germline ends.